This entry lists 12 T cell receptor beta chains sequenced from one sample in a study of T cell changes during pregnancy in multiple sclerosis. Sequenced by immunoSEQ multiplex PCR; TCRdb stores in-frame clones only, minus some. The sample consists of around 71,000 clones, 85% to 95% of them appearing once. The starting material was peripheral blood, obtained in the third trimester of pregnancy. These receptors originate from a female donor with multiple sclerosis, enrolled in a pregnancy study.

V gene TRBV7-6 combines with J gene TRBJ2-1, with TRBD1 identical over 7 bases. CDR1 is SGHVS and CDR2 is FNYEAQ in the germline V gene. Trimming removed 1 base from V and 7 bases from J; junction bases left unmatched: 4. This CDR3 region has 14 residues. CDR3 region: CASSLEGAGNEQFF. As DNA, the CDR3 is TGTGCCAGCAGCTTAGAGGGGGCAGGGAATGAGCAGTTCTTC.

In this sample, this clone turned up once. CDR3 sequence reads: CASSPRTSGTLYEQYF. The CDR3 coding sequence is TGTGCCAGCAGTCCAAGGACTAGCGGGACCCTCTACGAGCAGTACTTC. This chain uses TRBV27 with TRBJ2-7, with 12 bases matching TRBD2. The ends lost 5 bases at V and 3 bases at J; junction bases unmatched: 8. This CDR3 comprises 16 residues. CDR1 is MNHEY, CDR2 SMNVEV, per germline (reference sequence).

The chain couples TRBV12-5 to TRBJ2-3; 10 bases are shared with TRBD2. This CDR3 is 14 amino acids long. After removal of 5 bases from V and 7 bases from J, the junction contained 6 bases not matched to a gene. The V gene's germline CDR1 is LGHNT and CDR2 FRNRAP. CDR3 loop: CASGHGLAENTQYF. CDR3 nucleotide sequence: TGTGCTAGTGGTCACGGACTAGCGGAGAATACGCAGTATTTT. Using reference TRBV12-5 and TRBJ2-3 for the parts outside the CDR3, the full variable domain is DARVTQTPRHKVTEMGQEVTMRCQPILGHNTVFWYRQTMMQGLELLAYFRNRAPLDDSGMPKDRFSAEMPDATLATLKIQPSEPRDSAVYFCASGHGLAENTQYFGPGTRLTVL.

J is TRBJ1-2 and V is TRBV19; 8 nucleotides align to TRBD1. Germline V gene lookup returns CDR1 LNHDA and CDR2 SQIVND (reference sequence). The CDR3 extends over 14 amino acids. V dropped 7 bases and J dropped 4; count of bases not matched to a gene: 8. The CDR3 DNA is TGTGCCAGTATATCACCAGGGGGCATCTATGGCTACACCTTC. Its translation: CASISPGGIYGYTF.

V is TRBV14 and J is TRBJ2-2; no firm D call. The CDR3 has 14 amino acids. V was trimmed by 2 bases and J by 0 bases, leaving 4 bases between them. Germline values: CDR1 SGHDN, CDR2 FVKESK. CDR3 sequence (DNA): TGTGCCAGCAGCCAAACGGCGAACACCGGGGAGCTGTTTTTT. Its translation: CASSQTANTGELFF.

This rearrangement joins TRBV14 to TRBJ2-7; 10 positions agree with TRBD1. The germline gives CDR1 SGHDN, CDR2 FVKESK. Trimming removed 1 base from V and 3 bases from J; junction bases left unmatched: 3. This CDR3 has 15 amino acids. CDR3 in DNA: TGTGCCAGCAGCCAAGGGGACAGGGGTCGCTACGAGCAGTACTTC. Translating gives CASSQGDRGRYEQYF. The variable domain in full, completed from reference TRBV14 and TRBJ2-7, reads EAGVTQFPSHSVIEKGQTVTLRCDPISGHDNLYWYRRVMGKEIKFLLHFVKESKQDESGMPNNRFLAERTGGTYSTLKVQPAELEDSGVYFCASSQGDRGRYEQYFGPGTRLTVT.

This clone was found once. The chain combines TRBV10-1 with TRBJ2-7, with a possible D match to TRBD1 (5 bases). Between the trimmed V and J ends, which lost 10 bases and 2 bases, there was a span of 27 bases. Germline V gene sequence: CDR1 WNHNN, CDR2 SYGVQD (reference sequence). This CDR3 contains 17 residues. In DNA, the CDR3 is TGCGCCAACGACCGCCGACTTTGGACAAAAACGACCTACGAGCAGTACTTC. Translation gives CANDRRLWTKTTYEQYF.

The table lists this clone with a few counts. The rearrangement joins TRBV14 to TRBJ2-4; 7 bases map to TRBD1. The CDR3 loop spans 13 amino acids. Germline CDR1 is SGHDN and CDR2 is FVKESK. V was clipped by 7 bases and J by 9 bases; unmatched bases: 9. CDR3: CASTPGGVGIQYF. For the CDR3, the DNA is TGTGCCAGCACCCCAGGGGGAGTAGGCATTCAGTACTTC.

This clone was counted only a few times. This CDR3 reads CASRQVETTEAFF. The CDR3 DNA reads as TGTGCCAGCCGACAGGTTGAAACCACTGAAGCTTTCTTT. This chain uses TRBV18 with TRBJ1-1; D is possibly TRBD1 (6 bases). From germline, CDR1 is KGHSH and CDR2 LQKENI. CDR3 length equals 13 residues. Trimming removed 8 bases at V and 4 bases at J, with 14 bases between.

In DNA form, the CDR3 reads TGTGCCAGCAGCTTGACTAGCGGGGCGATTACAGATACGCAGTATTTT. This sequence encodes CASSLTSGAITDTQYF. V usage is TRBV7-3 and J usage is TRBJ2-3, with 11 bases identical to TRBD2. The CDR3 has 16 residues. The V gene end was trimmed by 3 bases and the J gene end by 3 bases; junction bases not matched to a gene: 5. Per germline, CDR1 SGHTA and CDR2 FQGTGA.

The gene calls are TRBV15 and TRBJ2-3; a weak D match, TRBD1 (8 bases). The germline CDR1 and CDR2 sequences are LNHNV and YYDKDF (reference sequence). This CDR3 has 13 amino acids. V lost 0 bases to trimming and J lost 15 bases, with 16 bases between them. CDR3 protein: CATSRDPTGGVYF. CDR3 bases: TGTGCCACCAGCAGAGATCCCACAGGGGGGGTATATTTT.

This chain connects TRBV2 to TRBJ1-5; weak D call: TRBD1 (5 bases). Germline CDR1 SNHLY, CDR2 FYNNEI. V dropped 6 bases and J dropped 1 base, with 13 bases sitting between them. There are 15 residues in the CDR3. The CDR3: CASRSLSGSNQPQHF. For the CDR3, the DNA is TGTGCCAGCAGGTCTTTATCAGGGAGCAATCAGCCCCAGCATTTT.